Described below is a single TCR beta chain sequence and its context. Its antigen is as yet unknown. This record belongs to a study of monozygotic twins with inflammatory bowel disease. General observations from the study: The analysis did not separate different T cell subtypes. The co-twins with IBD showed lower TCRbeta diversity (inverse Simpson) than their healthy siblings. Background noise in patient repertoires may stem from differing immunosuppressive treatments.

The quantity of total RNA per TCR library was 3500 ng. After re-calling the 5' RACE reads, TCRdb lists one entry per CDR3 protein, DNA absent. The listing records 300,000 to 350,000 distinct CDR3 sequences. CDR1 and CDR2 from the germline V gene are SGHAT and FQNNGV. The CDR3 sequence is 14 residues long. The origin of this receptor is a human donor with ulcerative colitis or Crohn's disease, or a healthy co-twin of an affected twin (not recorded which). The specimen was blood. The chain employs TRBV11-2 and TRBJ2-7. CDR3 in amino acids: CASSLGSSSYEQYF.